This T cell receptor beta chain was observed in a study of Graves' ophthalmopathy and Graves' hyperthyroidism. The study's findings and limits: Using a 13-signature model, the authors split ophthalmopathy from stable hyperthyroidism, with approximately 88% sensitivity and 65% to 82% specificity. A majority of expanded thyroid clonotypes exceeding 0.001 frequency were likewise present in blood.

No donor had other autoimmune disease, uncontrolled infection, pregnancy or lactation. The authors isolated PBMCs from 10 ml of fresh peripheral blood. The CDR3 extends over 16 amino acids. The germline V gene encodes CDR1 MNHNS and CDR2 SASEGT. Trimming left V 8 bases short and J 5 bases short, with 24 bases between. As concerns this clonotype: Its antigen is not identified.

Amplification targeted the TCR beta CDR3 regions, with RNA transcripts as the source material. First-round RT-PCR used HTBI primers; second-round multiplex PCR followed. Each CDR3 protein gets one entry after TCRdb re-called the multiplex PCR reads with MiXCR. Of 740,000 or so distinct CDR3 sequences in the sample, approximately 40% were seen once. The chain joins TRBV6-1 to TRBJ1-2; D gene unclear. The sequencing input was peripheral blood. The TCR comes from an adult man with Graves' ophthalmopathy. For the CDR3, the DNA is TGTGCCAGCTTTGATGTCTCGGGATTCCGCGATTATGGCTACACCTTC. Residues: CASFDVSGFRDYGYTF.